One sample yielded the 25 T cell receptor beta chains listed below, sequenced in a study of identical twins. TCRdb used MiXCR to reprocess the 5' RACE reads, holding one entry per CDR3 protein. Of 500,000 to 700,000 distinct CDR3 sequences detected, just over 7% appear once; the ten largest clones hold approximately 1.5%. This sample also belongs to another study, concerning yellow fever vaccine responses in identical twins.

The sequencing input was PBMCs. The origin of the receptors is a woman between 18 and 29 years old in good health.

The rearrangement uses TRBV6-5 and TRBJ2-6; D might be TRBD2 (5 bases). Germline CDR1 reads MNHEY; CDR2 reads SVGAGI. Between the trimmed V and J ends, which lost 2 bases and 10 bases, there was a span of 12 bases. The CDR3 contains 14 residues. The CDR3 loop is CASSYGAAINVLTF. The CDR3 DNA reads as TGTGCCAGCAGTTACGGAGCGGCAATAAACGTCCTGACTTTC.

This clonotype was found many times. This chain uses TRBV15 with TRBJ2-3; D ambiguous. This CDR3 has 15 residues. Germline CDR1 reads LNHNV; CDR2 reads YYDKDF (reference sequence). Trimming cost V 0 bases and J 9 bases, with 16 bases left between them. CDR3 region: CATSRDGGPMGTQYF. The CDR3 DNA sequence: TGTGCCACCAGCAGAGACGGCGGTCCGATGGGAACGCAGTATTTT. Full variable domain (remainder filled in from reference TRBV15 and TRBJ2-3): DAMVIQNPRYQVTQFGKPVTLSCSQTLNHNVMYWYQQKSSQAPKLLFHYYDKDFNNEADTPDNFQSRRPNTSFCFLDIRSPGLGDTAMYLCATSRDGGPMGTQYFGPGTRLTVL.

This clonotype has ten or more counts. This CDR3 is CSVEIRYNEQFF. In DNA, the CDR3 is TGCAGCGTTGAAATCAGGTACAATGAGCAGTTCTTC. This rearrangement joins TRBV29-1 to TRBJ2-1, with D unresolved. Germline V gene sequence: CDR1 SQVTM, CDR2 ANQGSEA. The length of the CDR3 is 12 residues. The germline V and J ends were trimmed by 2 bases and 4 bases, with 6 bases remaining between them.

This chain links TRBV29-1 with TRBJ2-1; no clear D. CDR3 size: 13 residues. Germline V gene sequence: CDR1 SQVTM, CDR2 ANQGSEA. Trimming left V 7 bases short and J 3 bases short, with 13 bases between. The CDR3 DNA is TGCAGCGCTGACCGTCCCGGCTACAATGAGCAGTTCTTC. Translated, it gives CSADRPGYNEQFF.

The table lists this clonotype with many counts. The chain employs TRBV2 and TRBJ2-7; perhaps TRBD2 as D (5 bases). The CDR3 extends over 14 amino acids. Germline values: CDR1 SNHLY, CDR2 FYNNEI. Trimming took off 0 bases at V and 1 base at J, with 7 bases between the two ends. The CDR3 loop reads CASSEARGSYEQYF. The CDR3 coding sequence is TGTGCCAGCAGTGAAGCCCGGGGATCCTACGAGCAGTACTTC.

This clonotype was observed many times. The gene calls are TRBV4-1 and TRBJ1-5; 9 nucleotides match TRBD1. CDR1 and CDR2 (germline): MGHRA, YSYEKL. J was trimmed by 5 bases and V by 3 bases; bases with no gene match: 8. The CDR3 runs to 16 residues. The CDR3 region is CASSHTQGDRDQPQHF. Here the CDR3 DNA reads TGCGCCAGCAGCCACACGCAGGGGGACAGGGATCAGCCCCAGCATTTT.

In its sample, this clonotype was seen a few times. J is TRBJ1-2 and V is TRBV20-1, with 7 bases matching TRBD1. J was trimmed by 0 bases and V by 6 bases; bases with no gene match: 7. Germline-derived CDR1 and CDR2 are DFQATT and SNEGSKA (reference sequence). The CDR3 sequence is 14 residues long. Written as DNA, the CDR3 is TGCAGTGCGAGGACAGGACCAACTAACTATGGCTACACCTTC. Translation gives CSARTGPTNYGYTF.

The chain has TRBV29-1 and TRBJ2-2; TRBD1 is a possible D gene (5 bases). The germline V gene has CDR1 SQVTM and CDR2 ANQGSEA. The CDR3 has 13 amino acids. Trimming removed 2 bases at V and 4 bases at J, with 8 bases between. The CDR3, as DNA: TGCAGCGTTGAAAGTGGGGCCACCGGGGAGCTGTTTTTT. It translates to CSVESGATGELFF.

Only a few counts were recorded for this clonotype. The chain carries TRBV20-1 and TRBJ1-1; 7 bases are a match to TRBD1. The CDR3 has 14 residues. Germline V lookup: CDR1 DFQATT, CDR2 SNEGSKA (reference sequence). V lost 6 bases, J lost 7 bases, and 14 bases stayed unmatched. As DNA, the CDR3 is TGCAGTGCCAGCCCCGGGACAGATGTTATTGAAGCTTTCTTT. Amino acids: CSASPGTDVIEAFF.

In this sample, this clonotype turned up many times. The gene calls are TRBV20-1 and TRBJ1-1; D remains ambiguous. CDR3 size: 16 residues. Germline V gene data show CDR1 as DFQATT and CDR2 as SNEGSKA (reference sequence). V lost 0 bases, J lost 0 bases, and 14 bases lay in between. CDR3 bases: TGCAGTGCTAGAGAAGGAGGTAGTTTCATGAACACTGAAGCTTTCTTT. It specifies CSAREGGSFMNTEAFF.

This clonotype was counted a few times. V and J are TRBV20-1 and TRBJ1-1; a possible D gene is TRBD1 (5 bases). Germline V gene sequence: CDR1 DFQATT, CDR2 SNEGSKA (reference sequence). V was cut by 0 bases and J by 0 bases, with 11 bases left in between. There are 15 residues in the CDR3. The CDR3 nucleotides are TGCAGTGCTAGAGATGGGGCCGTCATGAACACTGAAGCTTTCTTT. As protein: CSARDGAVMNTEAFF.

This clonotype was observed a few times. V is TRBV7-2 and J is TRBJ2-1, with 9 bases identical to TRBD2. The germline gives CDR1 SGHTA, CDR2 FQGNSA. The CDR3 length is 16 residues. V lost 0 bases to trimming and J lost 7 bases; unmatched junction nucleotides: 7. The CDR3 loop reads CASSLALAGIRNEQFF. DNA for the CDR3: TGTGCCAGCAGCTTAGCGCTAGCGGGAATACGGAATGAGCAGTTCTTC.

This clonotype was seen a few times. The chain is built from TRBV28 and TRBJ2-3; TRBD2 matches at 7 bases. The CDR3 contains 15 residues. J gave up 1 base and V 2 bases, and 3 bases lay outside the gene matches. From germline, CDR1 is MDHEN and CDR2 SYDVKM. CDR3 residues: CASSLAGDGTDTQYF. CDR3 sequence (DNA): TGTGCCAGCAGTTTAGCGGGAGATGGCACAGATACGCAGTATTTT.

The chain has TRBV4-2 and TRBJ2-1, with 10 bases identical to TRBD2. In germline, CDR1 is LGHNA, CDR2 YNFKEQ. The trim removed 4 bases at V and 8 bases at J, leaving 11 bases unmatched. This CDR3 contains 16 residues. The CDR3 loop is CASSLGSSGGFDEQFF. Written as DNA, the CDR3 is TGTGCCAGCAGCCTCGGGTCTAGCGGGGGATTCGATGAGCAGTTCTTC.

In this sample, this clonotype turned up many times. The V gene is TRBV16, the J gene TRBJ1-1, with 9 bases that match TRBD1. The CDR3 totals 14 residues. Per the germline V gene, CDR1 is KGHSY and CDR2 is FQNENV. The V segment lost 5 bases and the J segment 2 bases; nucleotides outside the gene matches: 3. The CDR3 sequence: CASSYRGQNTEAFF. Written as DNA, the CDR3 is TGTGCCAGCAGCTACAGGGGGCAAAACACTGAAGCTTTCTTT.

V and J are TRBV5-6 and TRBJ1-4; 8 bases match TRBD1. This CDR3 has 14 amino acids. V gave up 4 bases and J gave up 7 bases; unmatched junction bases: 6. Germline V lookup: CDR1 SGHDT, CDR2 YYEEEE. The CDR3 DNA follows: TGTGCCAGCAGCCAGGACAGGGACTCTGAAAAACTGTTTTTT. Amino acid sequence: CASSQDRDSEKLFF.

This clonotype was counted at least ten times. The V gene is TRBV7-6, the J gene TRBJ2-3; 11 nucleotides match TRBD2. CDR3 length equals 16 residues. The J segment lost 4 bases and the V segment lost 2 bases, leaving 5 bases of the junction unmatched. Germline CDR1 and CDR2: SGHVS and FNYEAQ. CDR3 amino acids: CASSLYSGRASDTQYF. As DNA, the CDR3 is TGTGCCAGCAGCTTATATAGCGGGAGGGCCTCAGATACGCAGTATTTT.

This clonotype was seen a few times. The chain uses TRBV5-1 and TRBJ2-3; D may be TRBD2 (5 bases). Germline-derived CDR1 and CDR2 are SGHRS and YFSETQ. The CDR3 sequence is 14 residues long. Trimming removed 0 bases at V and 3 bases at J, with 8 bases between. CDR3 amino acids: CASSLAWETDTQYF. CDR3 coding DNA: TGCGCCAGCAGCTTGGCATGGGAGACAGATACGCAGTATTTT. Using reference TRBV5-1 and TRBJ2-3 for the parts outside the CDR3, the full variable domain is KAGVTQTPRYLIKTRGQQVTLSCSPISGHRSVSWYQQTPGQGLQFLFEYFSETQRNKGNFPGRFSGRQFSNSRSEMNVSTLELGDSALYLCASSLAWETDTQYFGPGTRLTVL.

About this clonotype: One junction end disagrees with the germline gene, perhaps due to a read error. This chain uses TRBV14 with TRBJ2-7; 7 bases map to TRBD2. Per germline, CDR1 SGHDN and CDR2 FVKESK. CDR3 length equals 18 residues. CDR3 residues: CASSHMDWREKPAYEEYF. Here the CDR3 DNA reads TGTGCCAGCAGCCATATGGACTGGCGGGAGAAGCCCGCCTACGAGGAGTACTTC.

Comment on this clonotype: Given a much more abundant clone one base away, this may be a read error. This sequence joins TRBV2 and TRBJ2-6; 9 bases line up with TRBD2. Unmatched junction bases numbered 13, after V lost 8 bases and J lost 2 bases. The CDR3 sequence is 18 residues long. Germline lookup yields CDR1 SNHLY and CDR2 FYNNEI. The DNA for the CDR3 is TGTGCCAGCTGTCGACTAGCGGTAGGAGGGACTGGGGCCAACGTCCTGACTTTC. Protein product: CASCRLAVGGTGANVLTF.

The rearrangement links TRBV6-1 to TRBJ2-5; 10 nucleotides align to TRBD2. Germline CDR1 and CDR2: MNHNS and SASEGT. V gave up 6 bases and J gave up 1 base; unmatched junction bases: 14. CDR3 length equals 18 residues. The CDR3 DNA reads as TGTGCCAGCAGCCCTATCGGTAGCGGGGGGCCCCTCCAAGAGACCCAGTACTTC. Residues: CASSPIGSGGPLQETQYF.

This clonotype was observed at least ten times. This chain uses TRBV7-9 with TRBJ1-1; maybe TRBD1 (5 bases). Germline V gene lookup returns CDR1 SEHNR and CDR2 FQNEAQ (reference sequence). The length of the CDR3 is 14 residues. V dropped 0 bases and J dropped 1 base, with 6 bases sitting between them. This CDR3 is CASSLAGTNTEAFF. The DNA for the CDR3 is TGTGCCAGCAGCTTAGCTGGGACGAACACTGAAGCTTTCTTT.

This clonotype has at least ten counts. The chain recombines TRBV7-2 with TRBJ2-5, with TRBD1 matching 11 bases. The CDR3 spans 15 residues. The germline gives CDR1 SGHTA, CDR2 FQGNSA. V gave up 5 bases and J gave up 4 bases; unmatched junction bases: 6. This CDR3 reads CASSPGQGAGETQYF. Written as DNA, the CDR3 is TGTGCCAGCAGCCCAGGACAGGGGGCCGGAGAGACCCAGTACTTC.

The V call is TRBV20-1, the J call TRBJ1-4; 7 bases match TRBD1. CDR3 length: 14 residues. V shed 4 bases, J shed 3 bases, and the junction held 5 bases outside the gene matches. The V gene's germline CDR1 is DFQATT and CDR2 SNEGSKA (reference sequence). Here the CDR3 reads CSATDRAANEKLFF. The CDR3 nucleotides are TGCAGTGCTACAGACAGGGCGGCTAATGAAAAACTGTTTTTT.

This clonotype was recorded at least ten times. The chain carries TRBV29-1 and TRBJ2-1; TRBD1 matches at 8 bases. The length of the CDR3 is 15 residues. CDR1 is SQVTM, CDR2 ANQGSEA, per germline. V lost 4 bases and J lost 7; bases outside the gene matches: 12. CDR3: CSVALETGVSNEQFF. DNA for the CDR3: TGCAGCGTTGCCCTCGAGACAGGGGTCTCGAATGAGCAGTTCTTC.